This T cell receptor (beta chain) was captured in a study of T cell responses to AZD1222 COVID-19 vaccine. Study results and limitations: Reports say nearly half of spike-specific TCRs go after unmutated variant regions. Possibly, clonal diversity was underestimated; donors were largely white British and included more females.

Generated by immunoSEQ multiplex PCR, the TCRdb table keeps only in-frame clones and is missing some. In the table there are 75,000 or so clones, approximately 90% of which are singletons. A remark on this clone: Its antigen remains unknown.

The CDR3 extends over 13 amino acids. The ends lost 7 bases at V and 2 bases at J; junction bases unmatched: 7. Germline V gene sequence: CDR1 SQVTM, CDR2 ANQGSEA. This receptor was identified in an adult who received the AZD1222 COVID-19 vaccine. The chain joins TRBV29-1 to TRBJ1-2; 7 positions agree with TRBD1. The source was peripheral blood, collected 28 days after the second AZD1222 dose. In nucleotides, the CDR3 is TGCAGCGCTGGGGACAGAACCAACTATGGCTACACCTTC. Protein product: CSAGDRTNYGYTF. The full variable domain, rest sourced from reference TRBV29-1 and TRBJ1-2, is SAVISQKPSRDICQRGTSLTIQCQVDSQVTMMFWYRQQPGQSLTLIATANQGSEATYESGFVIDKFPISRPNLTFSTLTVSNMSPEDSSIYLCSAGDRTNYGYTFGSGTRLTVV.